Following are 12 T cell receptor beta chains from one sample sequenced in a study of blood T cell repertoires in COVID-19. The assay was immunoSEQ multiplex PCR, and TCRdb's table has in-frame clones only and misses some. The data hold around 100,000 clones, with roughly 84% observed a single time. Material for sequencing was peripheral blood. These receptors originate from an older woman with acute or convalescent COVID-19.

The V call is TRBV10-3, the J call TRBJ2-3; 7 positions match TRBD1. This CDR3 spans 13 amino acids. Per germline, CDR1 ENHRY and CDR2 SYGVKD. V gave up 6 bases and J gave up 4 bases; unmatched junction bases: 4. This chain's CDR3 is CAISTGEPDTQYF. As DNA, the CDR3 is TGTGCCATCAGCACAGGGGAACCAGATACGCAGTATTTT.

The J gene is TRBJ1-6, the V gene TRBV9, with TRBD1 identical over 9 bases. This CDR3 spans 14 amino acids. The V segment lost 3 bases and the J segment 9 bases; nucleotides outside the gene matches: 4. Germline CDR1 reads SGDLS; CDR2 reads YYNGEE. CDR3 region: CASSEDRGFSPLHF. CDR3 DNA: TGTGCCAGCAGCGAGGACAGGGGTTTTTCACCCCTCCACTTT.

This clone was seen only once. This sample also contains other DNA sequences that code for the same CDR3. The CDR3 spells CASSRQGNTEAFF. DNA for the CDR3: TGTGCCAGCAGTCGACAGGGTAACACTGAAGCTTTCTTT. The chain couples TRBV12-3 or TRBV12-4 to TRBJ1-1; 7 bases fit TRBD1. Trimming took 5 bases from V and 2 from J; bases not matched to a gene: 2. This CDR3 spans 13 amino acids.

The V and J genes are TRBV3-1 (or the pseudogene TRBV3-2) and TRBJ1-1; D remains ambiguous. V lost 1 base and J 2 bases, leaving 8 bases between the germline ends. The CDR3 is 14 residues long. Germline CDR1 LGHDT, CDR2 YNNKEL (reference sequence). CDR3 sequence reads: CASSQVQKNTEAFF. The CDR3 DNA sequence: TGTGCCAGCAGCCAAGTGCAGAAAAACACTGAAGCTTTCTTT.

This sequence joins TRBV5-1 and TRBJ1-4; TRBD1 is a possible D gene (5 bases). V lost 4 bases to trimming and J lost 4 bases, with 14 bases between them. CDR3 length: 15 residues. Germline V gene sequence: CDR1 SGHRS, CDR2 YFSETQ. The DNA of the CDR3 is TGCGCCAGCAGCCCCGGTGGAGGGGATAATGAAAAACTGTTTTTT. Amino acid sequence: CASSPGGGDNEKLFF.

The CDR3 loop reads CASSLTGGFGNYGYTF. The DNA of the CDR3 is TGTGCCAGCAGCTTAACAGGAGGGTTCGGGAACTATGGCTACACCTTC. The J gene is TRBJ1-2, the V gene TRBV7-2; tentative D call: TRBD1 (5 bases). V was shortened by 2 bases and J by 2 bases, with 15 bases between the two germline ends. CDR3 length: 16 residues. Germline CDR1 and CDR2: SGHTA and FQGNSA.

The chain recombines TRBV6-5 with TRBJ2-1, with TRBD2 matching 9 bases. Germline lookup yields CDR1 MNHEY and CDR2 SVGAGI. The CDR3 runs 15 residues. After removal of 8 bases from V and 8 bases from J, the junction contained 13 bases not matched to a gene. The CDR3 nucleotides are TGTGCCAGCGCTGAGGGGCGGACTAGCGTTCATGAGCAGTTCTTC. The encoded protein is CASAEGRTSVHEQFF.

The gene calls are TRBV18 and TRBJ1-2; D perhaps matches TRBD1 (5 bases). Germline V gene sequence: CDR1 KGHSH, CDR2 LQKENI. V lost 2 bases and J 4 bases, leaving 11 bases between the germline ends. The CDR3 contains 14 residues. This chain's CDR3 is CASSPLTALYGYTF. In nucleotides, the CDR3 is TGTGCCAGCTCACCATTGACAGCGCTCTATGGCTACACCTTC.

The V call is TRBV27, the J call TRBJ2-7; 7 bases agree with TRBD1. V dropped 6 bases and J dropped 2; count of bases not matched to a gene: 16. The CDR3 totals 17 residues. Germline V gives CDR1 MNHEY, CDR2 SMNVEV (reference sequence). CDR3 nucleotides: TGTGCCAGCAGCCAGGGGCCATACAGGGGAGAGACCTACGAGCAGTACTTC. Amino acid sequence: CASSQGPYRGETYEQYF.

The CDR3: CAISPGQGGLWLTEAFF. The CDR3, as DNA: TGTGCCATCAGTCCGGGACAGGGAGGTCTGTGGCTAACTGAAGCTTTCTTT. The rearrangement links TRBV10-3 to TRBJ1-1; 9 bases match TRBD1. Losses at the gene ends were 5 bases for V and 5 bases for J; bases not matched to a gene: 15. Germline V gene data show CDR1 as ENHRY and CDR2 as SYGVKD. The CDR3 contains 17 residues.

This clone showed up just once. The rearrangement uses TRBV5-1 and TRBJ2-1; 11 positions match TRBD2. The CDR3 is 17 amino acids. Per the germline V gene, CDR1 is SGHRS and CDR2 is YFSETQ. The V gene end was trimmed by 5 bases and the J gene end by 7 bases; junction bases not matched to a gene: 14. This CDR3 reads CASRTFTSGGFGNEQFF. The CDR3 coding sequence is TGCGCCAGCAGAACCTTCACTAGCGGGGGCTTCGGAAATGAGCAGTTCTTC.

The chain uses TRBV11-3 and TRBJ2-1, with TRBD2 matching 8 bases. The trim removed 2 bases at V and 3 bases at J, leaving 3 bases unmatched. This CDR3 has 15 residues. Germline loops: CDR1 SGHNT, CDR2 YENEEA. CDR3 residues: CASSLNGGGYNEQFF. CDR3 sequence (DNA): TGTGCCAGCAGCTTAAACGGGGGGGGCTACAATGAGCAGTTCTTC.